This T cell receptor (beta chain) originates from a study of blood T cell repertoires in COVID-19. Across the study: T cells, B-cell-depleted T cells, or PBMCs provided the cDNA or gDNA that served as material.

The V gene's germline CDR1 is KGHDR and CDR2 SFDVKD. With 8 bases clipped from V and 6 bases from J, the junction kept 10 bases outside the gene matches. This CDR3 contains 14 residues. As handled by the study authors: Estimates of nucleated cell counts were drawn from the amplification of reference gene primers. Assay: immunoSEQ multiplex PCR; the TCRdb copy retains only in-frame clones and omits some. From that table come the V and J calls and clone size; the DNA was used to work out D and trimming. The sample has about 220,000 clones, 80% to 90% seen once. The chain recombines TRBV24-1 with TRBJ2-3, with 7 bases matching TRBD2. The sequencing sample was made of peripheral blood. The receptor comes from a woman aged 50 to 60 with acute or convalescent COVID-19. CDR3 DNA sequence: TGTGCCACCAAGGGCACTAGCGCAGCGGATACGCAGTATTTT. Protein: CATKGTSAADTQYF.